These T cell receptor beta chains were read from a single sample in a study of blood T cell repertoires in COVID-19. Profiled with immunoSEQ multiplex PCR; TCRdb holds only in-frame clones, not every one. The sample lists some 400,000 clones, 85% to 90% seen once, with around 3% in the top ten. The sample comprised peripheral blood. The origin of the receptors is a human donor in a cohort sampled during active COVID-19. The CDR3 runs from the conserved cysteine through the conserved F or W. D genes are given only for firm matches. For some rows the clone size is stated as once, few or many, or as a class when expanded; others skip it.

CDR3: CASSQGLAEMEPYNEQFF; DNA: TGTGCCAGCAGCCAGGGACTAGCGGAAATGGAACCATACAATGAGCAGTTCTTC; length: 18; J: TRBJ2-1; D: TRBD2; V: TRBV3-1/TRBV3-2; size: few
CDR3: CASSQAVGDTQYF; DNA: TGTGCCAGCAGCCAAGCAGTTGGAGATACGCAGTATTTT; length: 13; J: TRBJ2-3; D: -; V: TRBV3-1/TRBV3-2; size: -
CDR3: CASSPGPEVNSGANVLTF; DNA: TGCGCCAGCAGCCCGGGCCCGGAGGTCAACTCTGGGGCCAACGTCCTGACTTTC; length: 18; J: TRBJ2-6; D: -; V: TRBV5-1; size: few
CDR3: CASSLDREAYEQYF; DNA: TGTGCCAGTAGTCTGGACAGGGAGGCATACGAGCAGTACTTC; length: 14; J: TRBJ2-7; D: TRBD1; V: TRBV19; size: once
CDR3: CAWTGTGLSGNTIYF; DNA: TGTGCCTGGACCGGGACAGGGCTCTCTGGAAACACCATATATTTT; length: 15; J: TRBJ1-3; D: TRBD1; V: TRBV30; size: few
CDR3: CASIGTDLAKNIQYF; DNA: TGTGCCAGCATCGGGACAGACTTAGCCAAAAACATTCAGTACTTC; length: 15; J: TRBJ2-4; D: TRBD1; V: TRBV6-1; size: -
CDR3: CASSEPLGAVVDIQYF; DNA: TGTGCCAGCAGTGAACCCCTGGGGGCAGTTGTAGACATTCAGTACTTC; length: 16; J: TRBJ2-4; D: -; V: TRBV6-1; size: -
CDR3: CASRNRGPLHF; DNA: TGCGCCAGCAGGAACAGGGGCCCCCTCCACTTT; length: 11; J: TRBJ1-6; D: TRBD1; V: TRBV10-2; size: -
CDR3: CASSPRTSGNQETQYF; DNA: TGTGCCAGCAGCCCGAGGACTAGCGGGAACCAAGAGACCCAGTACTTC; length: 16; J: TRBJ2-5; D: TRBD2; V: TRBV5-4; size: -
CDR3: CATSGVWTNYGYTF; DNA: TGTGCCACGAGCGGGGTTTGGACTAACTATGGCTACACCTTC; length: 14; J: TRBJ1-2; D: -; V: TRBV28; size: -
CDR3: CASSLQSNQPQHF; DNA: TGTGCCAGCAGTTTACAGAGCAATCAGCCCCAGCATTTT; length: 13; J: TRBJ1-5; D: -; V: TRBV6-5; size: -
CDR3: CASSPHRVHYGYTF; DNA: TGTGCCAGCAGCCCTCACAGGGTTCACTATGGCTACACCTTC; length: 14; J: TRBJ1-2; D: -; V: TRBV7-8; size: once
CDR3: CASSVGWGGNIQYF; DNA: TGTGCCAGCAGCGTAGGGTGGGGGGGCAACATTCAGTACTTC; length: 14; J: TRBJ2-4; D: -; V: TRBV9; size: -
CDR3: CASSRTGYEQYF; DNA: TGTGCCAGCAGCCGGACAGGGTACGAGCAGTACTTC; length: 12; J: TRBJ2-7; D: TRBD1; V: TRBV2; size: many
CDR3: CASSLQGRDYEQYF; DNA: TGTGCCAGCAGCTTACAGGGGAGGGACTACGAGCAGTACTTC; length: 14; J: TRBJ2-7; D: -; V: TRBV7-6; size: -
CDR3: CAWSVTGSLFF; DNA: TGTGCCTGGAGTGTCACAGGGAGTCTGTTTTTT; length: 11; J: TRBJ1-4; D: -; V: TRBV30; size: -
CDR3: CAHSVGVIAFF; DNA: TGTGCCCACTCGGTAGGGGTTATAGCTTTCTTT; length: 11; J: TRBJ1-1; D: -; V: TRBV30; size: -
CDR3: CAIRGSGKTYEQYF; DNA: TGTGCCATCAGGGGTAGCGGGAAAACCTACGAGCAGTACTTC; length: 14; J: TRBJ2-7; D: TRBD2; V: TRBV10-3; size: -
CDR3: CASSYSRGSSYGYTF; DNA: TGTGCCAGCAGTTACTCGCGGGGGTCGAGCTATGGCTACACCTTC; length: 15; J: TRBJ1-2; D: -; V: TRBV6-5; size: -
CDR3: CATTGGPKVYGYTF; DNA: TGTGCCACTACGGGGGGACCTAAGGTCTATGGCTACACCTTC; length: 14; J: TRBJ1-2; D: -; V: TRBV19; size: -
CDR3: CASSIVLGQGYEKLFF; DNA: TGTGCCAGTAGTATAGTTTTGGGACAGGGATATGAAAAACTGTTTTTT; length: 16; J: TRBJ1-4; D: TRBD1; V: TRBV19; size: few
CDR3: CASSQERGRGSYEQYF; DNA: TGTGCCAGCAGCCAAGAGCGCGGGCGTGGGTCCTACGAGCAGTACTTC; length: 16; J: TRBJ2-7; D: -; V: TRBV3-1/TRBV3-2; size: -
CDR3: CASSERTGAIGGYTF; DNA: TGTGCCAGCAGTGAGCGAACAGGGGCCATCGGGGGCTACACCTTC; length: 15; J: TRBJ1-2; D: TRBD1; V: TRBV6-1; size: -
CDR3: CASSPLSNSYNEQFF; DNA: TGTGCCAGCAGCCCCTTAAGCAACTCCTACAATGAGCAGTTCTTC; length: 15; J: TRBJ2-1; D: -; V: TRBV27; size: -
CDR3: CASSLGQGHTGELFF; DNA: TGCGCCAGCAGCTTGGGACAGGGTCACACCGGGGAGCTGTTTTTT; length: 15; J: TRBJ2-2; D: TRBD1; V: TRBV5-1; size: few
CDR3: CASSEPRLENEQFF; DNA: TGTGCCAGCAGTGAGCCGAGGCTCGAGAATGAGCAGTTCTTC; length: 14; J: TRBJ2-1; D: -; V: TRBV6-1; size: -
CDR3: CASSYGEGFTYEQYF; DNA: TGTGCCAGCAGTTACGGGGAGGGCTTCACCTACGAGCAGTACTTC; length: 15; J: TRBJ2-7; D: TRBD2; V: TRBV6-5; size: -
CDR3: CASSLEHPRTSGGADTQYF; DNA: TGCGCCAGCAGCTTGGAACACCCTCGGACTAGCGGGGGGGCAGATACGCAGTATTTT; length: 19; J: TRBJ2-3; D: TRBD2; V: TRBV5-1; size: -
CDR3: CASSPGQYYEQYF; DNA: TGTGCCAGTAGTCCAGGTCAGTACTACGAGCAGTACTTC; length: 13; J: TRBJ2-7; D: -; V: TRBV19; size: -
CDR3: CASSLATGGNTGELFF; DNA: TGTGCCAGCAGCTTAGCGACAGGGGGGAACACCGGGGAGCTGTTTTTT; length: 16; J: TRBJ2-2; D: TRBD1; V: TRBV7-8; size: -
CDR3: CASSPTGRASSYEQYF; DNA: TGTGCCAGCAGCCCCACAGGGAGAGCCAGCTCCTACGAGCAGTACTTC; length: 16; J: TRBJ2-7; D: -; V: TRBV7-8; size: -
CDR3: CASSQAGGGHGYTF; DNA: TGTGCCAGCAGCCAAGCGGGCGGAGGCCATGGCTACACCTTC; length: 14; J: TRBJ1-2; D: -; V: TRBV4-2; size: -
CDR3: CASSQGTSSYEQYF; DNA: TGCGCCAGCAGCCAAGGGACTAGCTCCTACGAGCAGTACTTC; length: 14; J: TRBJ2-7; D: TRBD2; V: TRBV4-1; size: few
CDR3: CASSVRSAGGETQYF; DNA: TGTGCCAGCAGCGTACGGAGTGCGGGAGGGGAGACCCAGTACTTC; length: 15; J: TRBJ2-5; D: TRBD2; V: TRBV9; size: -
CDR3: CASREGATDTQYF; DNA: TGTGCCAGCAGGGAGGGGGCCACAGATACGCAGTATTTT; length: 13; J: TRBJ2-3; D: -; V: TRBV12-3/TRBV12-4; size: -
CDR3: CASSGDRGLVNTGELFF; DNA: TGTGCCAGCAGCGGGGACAGGGGCCTAGTGAACACCGGGGAGCTGTTTTTT; length: 17; J: TRBJ2-2; D: TRBD1; V: TRBV2; size: -
CDR3: CASSEEGMRPQHF; DNA: TGTGCCAGCAGTGAGGAGGGCATGAGACCCCAGCATTTT; length: 13; J: TRBJ1-5; D: -; V: TRBV2; size: -
CDR3: CASSRTGTYTGELFF; DNA: TGTGCCAGCAGCCGGACAGGGACCTACACCGGGGAGCTGTTTTTT; length: 15; J: TRBJ2-2; D: TRBD1; V: TRBV5-6; size: few
CDR3: CASSRGGDWISPLHF; DNA: TGTGCCAGCAGCAGAGGGGGAGATTGGATTTCACCCCTCCACTTT; length: 15; J: TRBJ1-6; D: -; V: TRBV13; size: -
CDR3: CASSLGLEPNNEQFF; DNA: TGCGCCAGCAGCCTGGGACTAGAGCCCAACAATGAGCAGTTCTTC; length: 15; J: TRBJ2-1; D: TRBD2; V: TRBV5-1; size: once
CDR3: CASSYEGRGYTGELFF; DNA: TGTGCCAGCAGCTATGAGGGCAGGGGGTACACCGGGGAGCTGTTTTTT; length: 16; J: TRBJ2-2; D: TRBD1; V: TRBV7-9; size: -
CDR3: CASSENSSYEQYF; DNA: TGCGCCAGCAGTGAAAACAGCTCCTACGAGCAGTACTTC; length: 13; J: TRBJ2-7; D: -; V: TRBV10-1; size: few
CDR3: CASSLEPGLADYNEQFF; DNA: TGCGCCAGCAGCTTGGAACCCGGACTAGCAGACTACAATGAGCAGTTCTTC; length: 17; J: TRBJ2-1; D: TRBD2; V: TRBV5-1; size: -
CDR3: CASSPRTPTASYNSPLHF; DNA: TGTGCCAGCAGCCCCAGAACACCGACAGCGAGCTATAATTCACCCCTCCACTTT; length: 18; J: TRBJ1-6; D: -; V: TRBV7-3; size: -